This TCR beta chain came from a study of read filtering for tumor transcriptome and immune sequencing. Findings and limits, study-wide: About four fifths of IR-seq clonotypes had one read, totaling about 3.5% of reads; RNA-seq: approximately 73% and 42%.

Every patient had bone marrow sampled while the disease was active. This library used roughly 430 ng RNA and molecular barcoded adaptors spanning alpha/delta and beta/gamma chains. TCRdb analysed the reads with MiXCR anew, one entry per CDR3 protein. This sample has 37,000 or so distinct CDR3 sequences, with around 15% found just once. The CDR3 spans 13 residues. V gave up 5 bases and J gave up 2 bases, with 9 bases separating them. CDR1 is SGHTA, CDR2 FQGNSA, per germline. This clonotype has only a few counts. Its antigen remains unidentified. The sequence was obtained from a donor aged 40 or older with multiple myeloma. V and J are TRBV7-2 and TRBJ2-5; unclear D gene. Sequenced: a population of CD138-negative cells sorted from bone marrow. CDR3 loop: CASSPSVQETQYF. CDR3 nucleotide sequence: TGTGCCAGCAGCCCGTCGGTACAAGAGACCCAGTACTTC.